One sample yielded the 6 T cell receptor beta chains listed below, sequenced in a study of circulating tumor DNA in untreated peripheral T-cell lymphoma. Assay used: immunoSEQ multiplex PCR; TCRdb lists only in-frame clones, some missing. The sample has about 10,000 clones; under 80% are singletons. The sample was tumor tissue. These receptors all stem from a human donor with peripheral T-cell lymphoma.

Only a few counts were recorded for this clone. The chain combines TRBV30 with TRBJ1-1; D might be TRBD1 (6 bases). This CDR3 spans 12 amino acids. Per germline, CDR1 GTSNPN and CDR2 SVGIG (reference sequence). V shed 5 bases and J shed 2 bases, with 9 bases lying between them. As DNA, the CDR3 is TGTGCCTGGCGACAGGATAACACTGAAGCTTTCTTT. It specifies CAWRQDNTEAFF.

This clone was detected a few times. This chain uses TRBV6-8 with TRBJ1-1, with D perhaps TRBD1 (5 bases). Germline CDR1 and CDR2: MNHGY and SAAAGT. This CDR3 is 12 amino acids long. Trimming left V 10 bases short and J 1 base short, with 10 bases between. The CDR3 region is CATWRGNTEAFF. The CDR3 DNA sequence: TGTGCCACCTGGAGGGGGAACACTGAAGCTTTCTTT.

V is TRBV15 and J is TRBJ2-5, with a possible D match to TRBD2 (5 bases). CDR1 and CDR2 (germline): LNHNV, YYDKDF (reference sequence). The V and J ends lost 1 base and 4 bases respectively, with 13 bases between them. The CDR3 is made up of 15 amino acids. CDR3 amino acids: CATSRGSGMAETQYF. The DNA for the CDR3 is TGTGCCACCAGCAGAGGGTCGGGGATGGCAGAGACCCAGTACTTC. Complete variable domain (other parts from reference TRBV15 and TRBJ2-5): DAMVIQNPRYQVTQFGKPVTLSCSQTLNHNVMYWYQQKSSQAPKLLFHYYDKDFNNEADTPDNFQSRRPNTSFCFLDIRSPGLGDTAMYLCATSRGSGMAETQYFGPGTRLLVL.

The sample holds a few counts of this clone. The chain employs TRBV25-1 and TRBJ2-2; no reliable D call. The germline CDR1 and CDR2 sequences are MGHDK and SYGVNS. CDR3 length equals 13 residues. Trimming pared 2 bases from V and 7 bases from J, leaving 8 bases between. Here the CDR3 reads CASSENGIGELFF. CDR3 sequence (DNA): TGTGCCAGCAGTGAAAATGGGATCGGGGAGCTGTTTTTT.

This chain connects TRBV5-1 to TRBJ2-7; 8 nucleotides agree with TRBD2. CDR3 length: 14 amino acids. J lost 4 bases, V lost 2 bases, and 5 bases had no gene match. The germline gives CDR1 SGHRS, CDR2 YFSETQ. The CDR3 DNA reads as TGCGCCAGCAGCTTTAGCGGGGAAGGGTACGAGCAGTACTTC. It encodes CASSFSGEGYEQYF.

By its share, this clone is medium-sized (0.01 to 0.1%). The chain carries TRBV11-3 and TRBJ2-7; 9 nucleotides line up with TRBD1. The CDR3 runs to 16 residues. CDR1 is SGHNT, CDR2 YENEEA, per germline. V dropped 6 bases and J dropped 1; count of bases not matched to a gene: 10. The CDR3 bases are TGTGCCAGCAGACCCACCACCGGGACAGGGTCCTACGAGCAGTACTTC. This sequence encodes CASRPTTGTGSYEQYF.